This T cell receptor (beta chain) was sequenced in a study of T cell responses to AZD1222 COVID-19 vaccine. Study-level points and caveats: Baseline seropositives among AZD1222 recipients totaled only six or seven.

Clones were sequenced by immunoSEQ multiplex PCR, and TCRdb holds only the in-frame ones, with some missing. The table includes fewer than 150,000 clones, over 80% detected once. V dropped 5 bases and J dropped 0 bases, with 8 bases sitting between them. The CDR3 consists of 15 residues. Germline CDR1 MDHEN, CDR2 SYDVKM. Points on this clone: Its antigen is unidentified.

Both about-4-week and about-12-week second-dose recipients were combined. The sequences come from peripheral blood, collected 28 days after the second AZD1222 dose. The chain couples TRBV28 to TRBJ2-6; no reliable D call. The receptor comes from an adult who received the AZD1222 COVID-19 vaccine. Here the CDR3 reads CASSPGLSGANVLTF. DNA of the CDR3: TGTGCCAGCAGTCCTGGTCTCTCTGGGGCCAACGTCCTGACTTTC.